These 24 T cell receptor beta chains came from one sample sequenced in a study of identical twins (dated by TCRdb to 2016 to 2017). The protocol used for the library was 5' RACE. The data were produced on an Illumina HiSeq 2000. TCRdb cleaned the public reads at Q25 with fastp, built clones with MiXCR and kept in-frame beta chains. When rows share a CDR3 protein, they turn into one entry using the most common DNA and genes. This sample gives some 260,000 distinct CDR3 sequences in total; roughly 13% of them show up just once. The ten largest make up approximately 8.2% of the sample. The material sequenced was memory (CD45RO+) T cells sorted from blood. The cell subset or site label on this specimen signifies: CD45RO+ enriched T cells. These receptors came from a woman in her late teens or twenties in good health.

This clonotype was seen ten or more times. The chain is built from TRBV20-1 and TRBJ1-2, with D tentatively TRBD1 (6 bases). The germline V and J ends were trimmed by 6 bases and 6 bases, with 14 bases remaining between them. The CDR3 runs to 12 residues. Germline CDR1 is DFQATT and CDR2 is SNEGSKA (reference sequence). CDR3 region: CSALQGGNGYTF. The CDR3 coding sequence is TGCAGTGCCCTACAGGGTGGGAATGGCTACACCTTC.

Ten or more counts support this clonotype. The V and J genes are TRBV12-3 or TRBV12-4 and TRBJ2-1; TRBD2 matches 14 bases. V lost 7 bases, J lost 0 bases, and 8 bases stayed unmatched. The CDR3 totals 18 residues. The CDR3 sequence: CASMTSGRARSSYNEQFF. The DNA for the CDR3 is TGTGCCAGCATGACTAGCGGGAGGGCGAGGAGCTCCTACAATGAGCAGTTCTTC.

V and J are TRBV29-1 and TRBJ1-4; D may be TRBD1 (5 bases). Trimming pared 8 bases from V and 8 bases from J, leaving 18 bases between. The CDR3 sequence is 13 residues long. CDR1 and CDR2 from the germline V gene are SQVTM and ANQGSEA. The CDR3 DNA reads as TGCAGCCACCCAGGGTGGTTGAACGAAAAACTGTTTTTT. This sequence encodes CSHPGWLNEKLFF.

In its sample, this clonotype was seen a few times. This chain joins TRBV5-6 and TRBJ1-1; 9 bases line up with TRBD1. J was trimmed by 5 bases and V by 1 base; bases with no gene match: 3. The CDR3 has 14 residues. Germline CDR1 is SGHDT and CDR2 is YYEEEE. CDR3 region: CASSLTGGQTEAFF. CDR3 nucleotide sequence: TGTGCCAGCAGCTTGACAGGGGGCCAGACTGAAGCTTTCTTT.

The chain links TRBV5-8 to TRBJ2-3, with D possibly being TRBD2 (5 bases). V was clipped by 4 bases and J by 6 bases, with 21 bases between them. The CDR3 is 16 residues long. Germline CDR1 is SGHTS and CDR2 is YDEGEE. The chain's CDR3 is CASSPHGKWVYDTQYF. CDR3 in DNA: TGTGCCAGCAGCCCCCACGGGAAATGGGTGTATGATACGCAGTATTTT.

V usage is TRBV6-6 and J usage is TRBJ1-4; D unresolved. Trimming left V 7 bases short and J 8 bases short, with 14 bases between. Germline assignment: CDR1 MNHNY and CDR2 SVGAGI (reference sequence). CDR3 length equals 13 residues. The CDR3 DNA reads TGTGCCAGCACCTCTTATGGCGAGGAAAAACTGTTTTTT. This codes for CASTSYGEEKLFF.

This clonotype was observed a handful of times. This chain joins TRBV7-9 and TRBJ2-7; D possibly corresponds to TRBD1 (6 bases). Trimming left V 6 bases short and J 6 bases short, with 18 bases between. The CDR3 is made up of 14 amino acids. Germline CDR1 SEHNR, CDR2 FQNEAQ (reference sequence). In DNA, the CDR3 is TGTGCCAGCAGACCCGATCTCCTCAGGGGCGAGCAGTACTTC. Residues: CASRPDLLRGEQYF.

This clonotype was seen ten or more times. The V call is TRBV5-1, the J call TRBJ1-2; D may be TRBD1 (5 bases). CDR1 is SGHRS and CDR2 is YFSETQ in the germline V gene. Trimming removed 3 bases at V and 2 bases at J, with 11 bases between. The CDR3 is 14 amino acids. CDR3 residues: CASSSTDRNYGYTF. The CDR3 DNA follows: TGCGCCAGCAGCTCCACCGACAGAAACTATGGCTACACCTTC.

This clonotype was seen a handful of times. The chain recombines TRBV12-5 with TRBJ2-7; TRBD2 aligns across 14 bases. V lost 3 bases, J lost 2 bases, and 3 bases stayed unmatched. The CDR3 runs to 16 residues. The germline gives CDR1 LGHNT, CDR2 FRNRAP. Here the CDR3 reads CASGFGTSGGPYEQYF. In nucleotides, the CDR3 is TGTGCTAGTGGTTTCGGGACTAGCGGGGGACCCTACGAGCAGTACTTC. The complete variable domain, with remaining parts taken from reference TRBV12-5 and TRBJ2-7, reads DARVTQTPRHKVTEMGQEVTMRCQPILGHNTVFWYRQTMMQGLELLAYFRNRAPLDDSGMPKDRFSAEMPDATLATLKIQPSEPRDSAVYFCASGFGTSGGPYEQYFGPGTRLTVT.

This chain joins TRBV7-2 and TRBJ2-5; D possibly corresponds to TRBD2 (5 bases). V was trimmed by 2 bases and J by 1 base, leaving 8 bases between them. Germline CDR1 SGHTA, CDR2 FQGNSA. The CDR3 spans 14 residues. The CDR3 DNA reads TGTGCCAGCAGCTTAAGAGGGCTCCAAGAGACCCAGTACTTC. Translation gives CASSLRGLQETQYF.

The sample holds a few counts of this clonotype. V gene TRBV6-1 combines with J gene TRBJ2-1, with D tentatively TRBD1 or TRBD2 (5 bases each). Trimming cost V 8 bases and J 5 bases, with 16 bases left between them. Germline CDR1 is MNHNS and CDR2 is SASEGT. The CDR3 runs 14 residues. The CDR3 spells CASPGDQAHNEQFF. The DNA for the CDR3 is TGTGCCAGCCCCGGGGACCAGGCCCACAATGAGCAGTTCTTC.

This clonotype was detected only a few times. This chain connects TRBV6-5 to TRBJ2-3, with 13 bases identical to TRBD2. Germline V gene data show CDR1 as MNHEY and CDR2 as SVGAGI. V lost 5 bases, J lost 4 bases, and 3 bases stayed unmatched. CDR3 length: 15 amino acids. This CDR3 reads CASSTSGRVPDTQYF. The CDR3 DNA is TGTGCCAGCAGTACTAGCGGGAGGGTCCCAGATACGCAGTATTTT.

The CDR3 protein is CASSPGQRSYEQYF. CDR3 in DNA: TGCGCCAGCAGCCCGGGACAGAGGTCCTACGAGCAGTACTTC. The chain uses TRBV5-1 and TRBJ2-7; 7 nucleotides agree with TRBD1. The CDR3 length is 14 residues. V gave up 4 bases and J gave up 1 base; unmatched junction bases: 5. The germline V gene encodes CDR1 SGHRS and CDR2 YFSETQ.

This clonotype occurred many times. The CDR3 sequence is CASSFPYWGSDRYF. The CDR3 region has the DNA TGCGCCAGCAGCTTTCCCTATTGGGGTTCTGATCGATACTTC. The genes are TRBV4-3 and TRBJ2-7; no firm D call. The CDR3 contains 14 residues. The V end lost 5 bases, the J end lost 13 bases, and 24 bases lay between the germline ends. The germline V gene encodes CDR1 LGHNA and CDR2 YSLEER.

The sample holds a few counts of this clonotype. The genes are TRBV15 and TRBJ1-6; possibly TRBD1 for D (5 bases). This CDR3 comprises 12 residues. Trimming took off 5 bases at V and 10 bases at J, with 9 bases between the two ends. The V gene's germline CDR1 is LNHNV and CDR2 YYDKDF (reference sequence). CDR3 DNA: TGTGCCACCAGCGCAGGGCGCTCACCCCTCCACTTT. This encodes CATSAGRSPLHF.

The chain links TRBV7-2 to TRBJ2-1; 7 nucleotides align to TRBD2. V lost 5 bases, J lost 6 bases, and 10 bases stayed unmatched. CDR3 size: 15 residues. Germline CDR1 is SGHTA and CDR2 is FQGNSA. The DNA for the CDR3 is TGTGCCAGCAGCCCCTCCAGCGGGATCGCCAATGAGCAGTTCTTC. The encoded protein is CASSPSSGIANEQFF.

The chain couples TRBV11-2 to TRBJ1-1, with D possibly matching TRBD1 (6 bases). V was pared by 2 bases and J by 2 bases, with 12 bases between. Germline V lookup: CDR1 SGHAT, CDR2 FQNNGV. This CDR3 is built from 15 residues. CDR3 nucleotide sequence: TGTGCCAGCAGCTTACGTACAGGGCCTAACACTGAAGCTTTCTTT. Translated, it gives CASSLRTGPNTEAFF.

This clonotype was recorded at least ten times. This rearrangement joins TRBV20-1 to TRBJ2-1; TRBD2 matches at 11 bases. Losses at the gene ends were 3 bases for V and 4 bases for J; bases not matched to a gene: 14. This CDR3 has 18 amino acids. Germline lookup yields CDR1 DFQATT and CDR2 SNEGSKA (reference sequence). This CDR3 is CSARSLLAGATLYNEQFF. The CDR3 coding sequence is TGCAGTGCTAGGAGCCTACTAGCGGGAGCCACCTTATACAATGAGCAGTTCTTC.

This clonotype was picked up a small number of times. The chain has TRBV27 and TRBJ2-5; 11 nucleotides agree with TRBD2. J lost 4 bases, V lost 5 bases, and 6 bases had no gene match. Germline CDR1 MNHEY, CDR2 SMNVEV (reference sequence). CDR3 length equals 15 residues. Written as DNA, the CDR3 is TGTGCCAGCAGTGTCCTAGCGGGAGGACGAGAGACCCAGTACTTC. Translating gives CASSVLAGGRETQYF.

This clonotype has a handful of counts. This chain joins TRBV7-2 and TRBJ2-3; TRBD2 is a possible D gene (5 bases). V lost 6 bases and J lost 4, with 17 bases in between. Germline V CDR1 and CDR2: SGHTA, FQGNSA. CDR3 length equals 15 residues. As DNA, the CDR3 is TGTGCCAGCAGTCCCGGTGGCCGGACTGCAGATACGCAGTATTTT. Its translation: CASSPGGRTADTQYF.

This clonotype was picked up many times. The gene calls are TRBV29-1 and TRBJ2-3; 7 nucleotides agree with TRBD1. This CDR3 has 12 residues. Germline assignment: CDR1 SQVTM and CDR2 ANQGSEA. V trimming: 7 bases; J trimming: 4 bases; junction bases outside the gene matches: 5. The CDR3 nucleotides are TGCAGCGCCTCAACAGGGGCAGATACGCAGTATTTT. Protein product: CSASTGADTQYF.

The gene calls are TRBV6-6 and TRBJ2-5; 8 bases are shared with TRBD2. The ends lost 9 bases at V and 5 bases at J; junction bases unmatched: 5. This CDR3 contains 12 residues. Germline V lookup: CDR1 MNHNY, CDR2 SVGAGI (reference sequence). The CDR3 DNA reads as TGTGCCAGTCGAGCGGGAGTGGAGACCCAGTACTTC. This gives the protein CASRAGVETQYF.

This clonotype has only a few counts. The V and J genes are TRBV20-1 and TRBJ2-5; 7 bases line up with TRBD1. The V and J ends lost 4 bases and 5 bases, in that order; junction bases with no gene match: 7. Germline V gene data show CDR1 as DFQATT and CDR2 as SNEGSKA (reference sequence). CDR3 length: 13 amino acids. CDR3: CSATTGVDETQYF. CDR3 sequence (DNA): TGCAGTGCTACAACAGGGGTCGATGAGACCCAGTACTTC.

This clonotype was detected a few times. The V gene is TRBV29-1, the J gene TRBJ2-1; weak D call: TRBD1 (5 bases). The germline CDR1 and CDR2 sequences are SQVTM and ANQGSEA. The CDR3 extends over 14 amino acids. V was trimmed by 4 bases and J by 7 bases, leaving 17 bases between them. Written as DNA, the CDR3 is TGCAGCGTTGTAGGGGAACAGGCTAGGAATGAGCAGTTCTTC. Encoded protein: CSVVGEQARNEQFF.